A selection of T cell receptor beta chains follows, all from one sample in a study of beta chain features in type 1 diabetes. The repertoire was sequenced with immunoSEQ multiplex PCR; TCRdb's copy has only in-frame clones and lacks some. The table includes hundreds of thousands of clones, around 15% detected once. Sequenced: naive CD4+ T cells from blood. These TCRs come from a man between 18 and 35 years old in good health. CDR3s include the opening cysteine and the closing phenylalanine or tryptophan. A D gene is named only where the DNA matches it firmly. The size entry is marked missing in some rows and otherwise reads once, few, many or a size class.

d_gene,j_gene,abundance,v_gene,CDR3nt,CDR3aa
TRBD2,TRBJ2-5,few,TRBV27,TGTGCCAGCGGGAAGGGACTAGCGGGGGACCGGACCCAGTACTTC,CASGKGLAGDRTQYF
.,TRBJ1-2,few,TRBV23-1,TGCGCCAGCAGTCAATCTTCGAAAACAGGAAGGGTTGGCTACACCTTC,CASSQSSKTGRVGYTF
TRBD2,TRBJ2-1,.,TRBV9,TGTGCCAGCAGCGTTGGCGTAGCGGGGTACAATGAGCAGTTCTTC,CASSVGVAGYNEQFF
.,TRBJ2-5,.,TRBV10-3,TGTGCCATCAGTGCGCCCGGCAGAAACCAAGAGACCCAGTACTTC,CAISAPGRNQETQYF
TRBD2,TRBJ2-7,few,TRBV18,TGTGCCAGCTCACTACTAGCGGGGGAGCAGTACTTC,CASSLLAGEQYF
.,TRBJ1-1,few,TRBV7-2,TGTGCCAGCAGTCTGTATAGGACATCCCCGAACACTGAAGCTTTCTTT,CASSLYRTSPNTEAFF
.,TRBJ1-5,few,TRBV18,TGTGCCAGCTCACCAGGACGGGAGGGCTACCGGCCCCAGCATTTT,CASSPGREGYRPQHF
TRBD2,TRBJ2-5,few,TRBV5-1,TGCGCCAGCAGCTTACTAGCGGTACAAGAGACCCAGTACTTC,CASSLLAVQETQYF
.,TRBJ1-1,.,TRBV11-2,TGTGCCAGCAGCTTAGGCGCGGGGTGGGCTTTCTTT,CASSLGAGWAFF
TRBD2,TRBJ2-7,.,TRBV7-2,TGTGCCAGCAGCCCGAGACTAGCGGGAGGCCCCTACGAGCAGTACTTC,CASSPRLAGGPYEQYF
TRBD1,TRBJ1-2,.,TRBV6-5,TGTGCCAGCAGACCCGGACAGGGGTACTATGGCTACACCTTC,CASRPGQGYYGYTF
.,TRBJ2-7,few,TRBV28,TGTGCCAGCAGTACCAGGGAACCCTACGAGCAGTACTTC,CASSTREPYEQYF
TRBD1,TRBJ2-7,few,TRBV2,TGTGCCAGCAGTCCCGGGACAGGGCCTTTCTTC,CASSPGTGPFF
TRBD1,TRBJ1-2,.,TRBV25-1,TGTGCCAGCAGTAGGCCTGGACAGGGATTTGGCTACACCTTC,CASSRPGQGFGYTF
TRBD1,TRBJ1-2,few,TRBV28,TGTGCCAGCAGTTTAACCGGACAGGGTGGGAACTATGGCTACACCTTC,CASSLTGQGGNYGYTF
.,TRBJ2-7,few,TRBV6-5,TGTGCCAGCAGTTACTCCTTGATGGGGGCCTACGAGCAGTACTTC,CASSYSLMGAYEQYF
TRBD1,TRBJ1-5,few,TRBV28,TGTGCCAGCATCAGGACAGGGATTAGCAATCAGCCCCAGCATTTT,CASIRTGISNQPQHF
.,TRBJ2-7,.,TRBV2,TGTGCCAGCAAAATCGAGGCTCCATACGAGCAGTACTTC,CASKIEAPYEQYF
TRBD1,TRBJ2-4,.,TRBV4-3,TGCGCCAGCAGCCTCAAGACAGGGGGCGCCCCCTCTAAAAACATTCAGTACTTC,CASSLKTGGAPSKNIQYF
.,TRBJ1-1,few,TRBV11-2,TGTGCCAGCAGCCCCCGGGGGGTGAACACTGAAGCTTTCTTT,CASSPRGVNTEAFF
.,TRBJ2-1,.,TRBV7-2,TGTGCCAGCAGCTTAAGTGCAGGGGAAATTTACAATGAGCAGTTCTTC,CASSLSAGEIYNEQFF
TRBD2,TRBJ2-1,many,TRBV7-9,TGTGCCAGCAGCCTCGGGGGAGGGGACTACAATGAGCAGTTCTTC,CASSLGGGDYNEQFF
.,TRBJ2-5,few,TRBV9,TGTGCCAGCAGCCTATCCACGACATCCTACCAAGAGACCCAGTACTTC,CASSLSTTSYQETQYF
TRBD2,TRBJ2-1,few,TRBV7-3,TGTGCCAGCAGCCCCACCGGGACTAGCGGGAGCTATGAGCAGTTCTTC,CASSPTGTSGSYEQFF
TRBD1,TRBJ2-2,.,TRBV4-2,TGTGCCAGCAGCTCGGGACAGGCATCAGCCGGGGAGCTGTTTTTT,CASSSGQASAGELFF
.,TRBJ2-4,.,TRBV4-3,TGCGCCAGCAGCCAAGACAGGGTTGCCAAAAACATTCAGTACTTC,CASSQDRVAKNIQYF
TRBD2,TRBJ2-3,.,TRBV7-8,TGTGCCAGCATCCCCAGGTGGGGGGGATCCATCACAGATACGCAGTATTTT,CASIPRWGGSITDTQYF
.,TRBJ2-1,few,TRBV28,TGTGCCAGCAGTTTACAAGTTCCTGAGCAGTTCTTC,CASSLQVPEQFF
.,TRBJ1-4,.,TRBV4-2,TGTGCCAGCAGCCAAGATCGGCAGACAAAGAATGAAAAACTGTTTTTT,CASSQDRQTKNEKLFF
TRBD1,TRBJ1-2,few,TRBV5-1,TGCGCCAGCAGCGCGGGACAGCCCAGATTCTATGGCTACACCTTC,CASSAGQPRFYGYTF
.,TRBJ2-1,many,TRBV18,TGTGCCAGCTCACCCTCGGCCGCAGTTCACAATGAGCAGTTCTTC,CASSPSAAVHNEQFF
.,TRBJ1-4,.,TRBV18,TGTGCCAGCTCACCCAACGGGGCCGCAACTAATGAAAAACTGTTTTTT,CASSPNGAATNEKLFF
TRBD2,TRBJ2-7,.,TRBV18,TGTGCCAGCTCACCCGGGACTAGCGGACTACGAAAGTACTTC,CASSPGTSGLRKYF
.,TRBJ2-7,.,TRBV5-4,TGTGCCAGCAGCATCCTCTCCTACGAGCAGTACTTC,CASSILSYEQYF
.,TRBJ1-1,few,TRBV29-1,TGCAGCGTTGAAACAGCACTGAACACTGAAGCTTTCTTT,CSVETALNTEAFF
.,TRBJ1-1,.,TRBV5-4,TGTGCCAGCAGCTTGAGGGATCGGCGGACTGAAGCTTTCTTT,CASSLRDRRTEAFF
.,TRBJ1-1,.,TRBV7-2,TGTGCCAGCAGCTTAGAACCCCGGGGGGGAGCTTTCTTT,CASSLEPRGGAFF
TRBD1,TRBJ2-3,.,TRBV27,TGTGCCAGCATAGGGGGCCGCTCTACGCAGTATTTT,CASIGGRSTQYF
TRBD2,TRBJ2-3,few,TRBV7-6,TGTGCCAGCAGCTCTATTAGCGGGAGAGATTTAGATACGCAGTATTTT,CASSSISGRDLDTQYF
TRBD1,TRBJ1-3,few,TRBV18,TGTGCCAGCTCACCGCCGGGACAGGGATACGGAAACACCATATATTTT,CASSPPGQGYGNTIYF
.,TRBJ2-2,.,TRBV4-3,TGCGCCAGCAGCCATACCCCCCCCGGGGAGCTGTTTTTT,CASSHTPPGELFF
TRBD1,TRBJ1-5,few,TRBV7-9,TGTGCCAGCAGCTCGGACAGGGAGAATCAGCCCCAGCATTTT,CASSSDRENQPQHF
.,TRBJ2-7,.,TRBV5-6,TGTGCCAGCAGCTCACATGGGACATTGTACTACGAGCAGTACTTC,CASSSHGTLYYEQYF
.,TRBJ1-6,.,TRBV11-1,TGTGCCAGCAGTCATAACGGCCCCAATTCACCCCTCCACTTT,CASSHNGPNSPLHF
TRBD2,TRBJ2-1,few,TRBV29-1,TGCAGCGCCGGGGGGCACGGGAGGGCCTACGGTGAGCAGTTCTTC,CSAGGHGRAYGEQFF
.,TRBJ2-6,.,TRBV6-6,TGTGCCAGCGTTTCGGGGGCCTCTGGGGCCAACGTCCTGACTTTC,CASVSGASGANVLTF
.,TRBJ2-1,few,TRBV19,TGTGCCAGTTCACCGAACAATGAGCAGTTCTTC,CASSPNNEQFF
TRBD1,TRBJ1-2,few,TRBV27,TGTGCCAGCAGTCCCCGACAGGGATGGCCTAACTATGGCTACACCTTC,CASSPRQGWPNYGYTF
TRBD2,TRBJ2-1,.,TRBV12-5,TGTGCTAGTGGCGCCGGGACTAGCGGGAGCAATGAGCAGTTCTTC,CASGAGTSGSNEQFF
.,TRBJ2-5,once,TRBV28,TGTGCCTCGCGAGGACAAGAGACCCAGTACTTC,CASRGQETQYF
.,TRBJ2-3,once,TRBV5-3,TGTGCCAGAAGCAGCCACCAGGACAGCGATGATTCCACAGATACGCAGTATTTT,CARSSHQDSDDSTDTQYF
.,TRBJ1-3,few,TRBV14,TGTGCCAGCAGCCAAGGGACAGTCTCTGGAAACACCATATATTTT,CASSQGTVSGNTIYF
.,TRBJ2-1,.,TRBV5-1,TGCGCCAGCAGCTTGGGGCGGAGCTATGAGCAGTTCTTC,CASSLGRSYEQFF
.,TRBJ2-5,.,TRBV7-2,TGTGCCAGCAGCAAACAGGGTTTCACCAAAGAGACCCAGTACTTC,CASSKQGFTKETQYF